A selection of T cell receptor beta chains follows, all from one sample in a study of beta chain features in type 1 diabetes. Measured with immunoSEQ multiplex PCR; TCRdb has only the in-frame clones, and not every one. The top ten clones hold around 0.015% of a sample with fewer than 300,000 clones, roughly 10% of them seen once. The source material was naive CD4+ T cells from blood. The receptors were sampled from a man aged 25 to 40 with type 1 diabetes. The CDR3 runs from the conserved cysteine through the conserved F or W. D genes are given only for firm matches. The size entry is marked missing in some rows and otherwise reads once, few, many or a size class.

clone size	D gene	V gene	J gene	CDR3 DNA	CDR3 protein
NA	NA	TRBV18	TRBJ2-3	TGTGCCAGCTCACCAACTACAGATACGCAGTATTTT	CASSPTTDTQYF
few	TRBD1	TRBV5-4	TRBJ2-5	TGTGCCAGCAGCTTGGGAGGACAGGGGATTTCGGAGACCCAGTACTTC	CASSLGGQGISETQYF
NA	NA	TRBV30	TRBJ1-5	TGTGCCTGGAGTGTACTAGAGGGCAATCAGCCCCAGCATTTT	CAWSVLEGNQPQHF
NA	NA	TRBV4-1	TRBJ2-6	TGCGCCAGCAGCCAAGTGCCGTCAACAGGTTTCAACGTCCTGACTTTC	CASSQVPSTGFNVLTF
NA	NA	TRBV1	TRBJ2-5	TGCACCAGCGTGACTAGCGGGGGGCCGAGACGGGAGACCCAGTACTTC	CTSVTSGGPRRETQYF
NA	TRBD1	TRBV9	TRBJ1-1	TGTGCCAGCAGCGTAGGGGACAGGGGTTCGGGAGCTTTCTTT	CASSVGDRGSGAFF
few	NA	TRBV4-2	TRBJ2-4	TGTGCCAGCAGCCAGCAGAGGGACATTCAGTACTTC	CASSQQRDIQYF
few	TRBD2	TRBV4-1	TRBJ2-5	TGCGCCAGCAGCCCCACTAGCGGGGGGGCGGTTGAGACCCAGTACTTC	CASSPTSGGAVETQYF
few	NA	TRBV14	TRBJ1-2	TGTGCCAGCAGCGCTGGCCTCTATGGCTACACCTTC	CASSAGLYGYTF
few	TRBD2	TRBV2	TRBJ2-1	TGTGCCAGCAAGCGCGACGGGGGGGGCGGCAATGAGCAGTTCTTC	CASKRDGGGGNEQFF
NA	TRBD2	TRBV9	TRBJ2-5	TGTGCCAGCAGCACTAATCGACTAGCGGGAAAAGAGACCCAGTACTTC	CASSTNRLAGKETQYF
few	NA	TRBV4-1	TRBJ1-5	TGCGCCAGCAGCCAAGCAGCAGGTGGCAATCAGCCCCAGCATTTT	CASSQAAGGNQPQHF
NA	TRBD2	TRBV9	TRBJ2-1	TGTGCCAGCAGCGCCACCGGGACTAGCGGCAATGAGCAGTTCTTC	CASSATGTSGNEQFF
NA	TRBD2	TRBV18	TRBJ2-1	TGTGCCAGCTCACCCCTCGGGAAAGCGGGGGGGCCGAGTGAGCAGTTCTTC	CASSPLGKAGGPSEQFF
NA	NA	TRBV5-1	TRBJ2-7	TGCGCCAGCAGCTTGGCCACAGGGAACTACGAGCAGTACTTC	CASSLATGNYEQYF
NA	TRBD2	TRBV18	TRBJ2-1	TGTGCCAGCTCTCTCCTAGCGGGTGAGCAGTTCTTC	CASSLLAGEQFF
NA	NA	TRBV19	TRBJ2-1	TGTGCCAGCCACGGAGGGTACAATGAGCAGTTCTTC	CASHGGYNEQFF
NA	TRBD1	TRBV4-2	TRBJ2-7	TGTGCCAGCAGCCAAGCATGGCAGGGGGCCGACGAGCAGTACTTC	CASSQAWQGADEQYF
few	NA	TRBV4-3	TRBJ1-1	TGCGCCAGCAGCCAAAGGACATTGAACACTGAAGCTTTCTTT	CASSQRTLNTEAFF
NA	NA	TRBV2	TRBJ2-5	TGTGCCAGCAGTGGACAGCCCCAAGAGACCCAGTACTTC	CASSGQPQETQYF
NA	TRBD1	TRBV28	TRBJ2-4	TGTGCCAGCCACCGGGACAGGGCAGCCAAAAACATTCAGTACTTC	CASHRDRAAKNIQYF
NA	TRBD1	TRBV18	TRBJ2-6	TGTGCCAGCTCACCTACCACCTGGACAGGACGCTCTGGGGCCAACGTCCTGACTTTC	CASSPTTWTGRSGANVLTF
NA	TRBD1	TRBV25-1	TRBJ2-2	TGTGCCAGCACTCCTTGGACAGGGGGCGAAAACACCGGGGAGCTGTTTTTT	CASTPWTGGENTGELFF
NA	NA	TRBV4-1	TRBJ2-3	TGCGCCAGCAGCCAAGAAAGCGGGCGACGCACAGATACGCAGTATTTT	CASSQESGRRTDTQYF
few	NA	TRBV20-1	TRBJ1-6	TGCAGTGCTAGAGACGGGATTGGGCTCCACTTT	CSARDGIGLHF
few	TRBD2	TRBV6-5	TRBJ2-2	TGTGCCAGCAGTACTAGCGGGGTAGACACCGGGGAGCTGTTTTTT	CASSTSGVDTGELFF
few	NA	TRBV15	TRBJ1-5	TGTGCCACCGCAGGGTGGGCCAATCAGCCCCAGCATTTT	CATAGWANQPQHF
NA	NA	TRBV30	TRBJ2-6	TGTGCCTGGAGTCAACACGCTGGGGCCAACGTCCTGACTTTC	CAWSQHAGANVLTF
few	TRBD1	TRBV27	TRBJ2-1	TGTGCCAGCAGTCTCCAGGGACAGTGGAATGAGCAGTTCTTC	CASSLQGQWNEQFF
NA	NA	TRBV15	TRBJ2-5	TGTGCCACCAGCAGAGATCTGGGCTTACAACAAGAGACCCAGTACTTC	CATSRDLGLQQETQYF
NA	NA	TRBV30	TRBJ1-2	TGTGCCTGGTCGACAGGCACCTATGGCTACACCTTC	CAWSTGTYGYTF
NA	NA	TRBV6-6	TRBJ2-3	TGTGCCAGCAGCACCAGGCGTGCAGATACGCAGTATTTT	CASSTRRADTQYF
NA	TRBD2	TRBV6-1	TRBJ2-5	TGTGCCAGCAGAGCGGGACGAAAAGAGACCCAGTACTTC	CASRAGRKETQYF
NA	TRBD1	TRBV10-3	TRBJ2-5	TGTGCCATCAGGGGACAGGTACAAGAGACCCAGTACTTC	CAIRGQVQETQYF
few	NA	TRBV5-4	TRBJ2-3	TGTGCCAGCAGCTTGGCCGGGGGGCCGGGGGATACGCAGTATTTT	CASSLAGGPGDTQYF
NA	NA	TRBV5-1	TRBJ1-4	TGCGCCAGCAGCTTGGGGGGCCAGAATGAAAAACTGTTTTTT	CASSLGGQNEKLFF
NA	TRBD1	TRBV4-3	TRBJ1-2	TGCGCCAGCAGCCAACGTCTAACCGGGACAGCCTCCTATGGCTACACCTTC	CASSQRLTGTASYGYTF